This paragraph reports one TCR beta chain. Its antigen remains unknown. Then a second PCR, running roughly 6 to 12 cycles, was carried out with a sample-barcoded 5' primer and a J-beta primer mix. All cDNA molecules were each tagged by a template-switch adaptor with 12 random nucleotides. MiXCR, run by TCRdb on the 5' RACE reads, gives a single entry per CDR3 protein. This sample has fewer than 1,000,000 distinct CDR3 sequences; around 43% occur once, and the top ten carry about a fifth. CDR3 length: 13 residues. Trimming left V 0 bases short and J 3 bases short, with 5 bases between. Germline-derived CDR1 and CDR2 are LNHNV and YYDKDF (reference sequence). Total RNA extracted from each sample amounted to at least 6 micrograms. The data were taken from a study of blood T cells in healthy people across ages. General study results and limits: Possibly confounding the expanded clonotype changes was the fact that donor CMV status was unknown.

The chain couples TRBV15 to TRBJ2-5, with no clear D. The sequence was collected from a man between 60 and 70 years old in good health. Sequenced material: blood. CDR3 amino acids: CATSRDFKETQYF. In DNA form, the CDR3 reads TGTGCCACCAGCAGAGATTTCAAAGAGACCCAGTACTTC.